This is a list of T cell receptor beta chains from one sample in a study of blood T cell repertoires in COVID-19. Assay: immunoSEQ multiplex PCR; the TCRdb copy retains only in-frame clones and omits some. There are 100,000 to 150,000 clones in the sample; approximately 85% occur only once, and 9.5% to 13% lies in the top ten. Sample: peripheral blood. The receptors originated from a human donor in a cohort sampled during active COVID-19. CDR3s include the opening cysteine and the closing phenylalanine or tryptophan. Each record gives: D gene, clone size, J gene, V gene, CDR3 protein, CDR3 DNA. A D gene is named only where the DNA matches it firmly. Clone size appears in some rows only: once, few, many, or a class for an expanded clone.

d_call: -; clone_size: -; j_call: TRBJ1-5; v_call: TRBV9; cdr3_aa: CASSVAADRPNQAQHF; cdr3_nt: TGTGCCAGCAGCGTAGCCGCTGACAGGCCCAATCAGGCCCAGCATTTT
d_call: -; clone_size: -; j_call: TRBJ2-2; v_call: TRBV7-9; cdr3_aa: CASSWVPRGGTGELFF; cdr3_nt: TGTGCCAGCAGCTGGGTCCCTAGGGGTGGCACCGGGGAGCTGTTTTTT
d_call: TRBD2; clone_size: -; j_call: TRBJ2-5; v_call: TRBV5-6; cdr3_aa: CASSEAGGPKETQYF; cdr3_nt: TGTGCCAGCTCAGAAGCGGGGGGGCCGAAAGAGACCCAGTACTTC
d_call: TRBD2; clone_size: -; j_call: TRBJ2-3; v_call: TRBV4-3; cdr3_aa: CASSPTSGSTDTQYF; cdr3_nt: TGCGCCAGCAGCCCGACTAGCGGTAGCACAGATACGCAGTATTTT
d_call: TRBD1; clone_size: once; j_call: TRBJ1-1; v_call: TRBV6-2/TRBV6-3; cdr3_aa: CASSPGRQGLNTEAFF; cdr3_nt: TGTGCCAGCAGTCCAGGGAGACAGGGGTTGAACACTGAAGCTTTCTTT
d_call: -; clone_size: -; j_call: TRBJ1-5; v_call: TRBV21-1; cdr3_aa: CASSKGRDTGKGSNQPQHF; cdr3_nt: TGTGCCAGCAGCAAAGGTAGGGATACAGGGAAAGGGAGCAATCAGCCCCAGCATTTT
d_call: -; clone_size: -; j_call: TRBJ1-6; v_call: TRBV4-3; cdr3_aa: CASSQDLDSPLHF; cdr3_nt: TGCGCCAGCAGCCAAGATCTAGATTCACCCCTCCACTTT
d_call: TRBD1; clone_size: -; j_call: TRBJ2-1; v_call: TRBV10-3; cdr3_aa: CATREGAPGEQFF; cdr3_nt: TGTGCCACCCGTGAGGGGGCCCCGGGTGAGCAGTTCTTC
d_call: -; clone_size: -; j_call: TRBJ1-2; v_call: TRBV4-1; cdr3_aa: CASSQEARGGYGANYGYTF; cdr3_nt: TGCGCCAGCAGCCAAGAAGCCCGCGGGGGGTACGGGGCTAACTATGGCTACACCTTC
d_call: TRBD2; clone_size: once; j_call: TRBJ2-5; v_call: TRBV7-6; cdr3_aa: CASSSRLAGGTQYF; cdr3_nt: TGTGCCAGCAGCTCGAGACTAGCGGGGGGGACCCAGTACTTC
d_call: -; clone_size: -; j_call: TRBJ2-3; v_call: TRBV11-2; cdr3_aa: CARSLVTPGTDTQYF; cdr3_nt: TGTGCCAGAAGCTTAGTAACCCCGGGGACAGATACGCAGTATTTT